This T cell receptor (beta chain) is drawn from a study of T cell responses to AZD1222 COVID-19 vaccine. Deletions cut 0 bases from V and 1 base from J, with 7 bases between. The CDR3 runs to 15 residues. CDR1 is PRHDT, CDR2 FYEKMQ, per germline (reference sequence). Clones were read by immunoSEQ multiplex PCR, and TCRdb kept only the in-frame ones, dropping some. The sample has 70,000 to 80,000 clones, around three quarters seen once. The source was peripheral blood, collected 28 days after the second AZD1222 dose. This receptor was identified in an adult who received the AZD1222 COVID-19 vaccine. V is TRBV13 and J is TRBJ2-1; no clear D gene. The CDR3 sequence is CASSLGTHSYNEQFF. As DNA, the CDR3 is TGTGCCAGCAGCTTAGGGACTCATTCCTACAATGAGCAGTTCTTC.